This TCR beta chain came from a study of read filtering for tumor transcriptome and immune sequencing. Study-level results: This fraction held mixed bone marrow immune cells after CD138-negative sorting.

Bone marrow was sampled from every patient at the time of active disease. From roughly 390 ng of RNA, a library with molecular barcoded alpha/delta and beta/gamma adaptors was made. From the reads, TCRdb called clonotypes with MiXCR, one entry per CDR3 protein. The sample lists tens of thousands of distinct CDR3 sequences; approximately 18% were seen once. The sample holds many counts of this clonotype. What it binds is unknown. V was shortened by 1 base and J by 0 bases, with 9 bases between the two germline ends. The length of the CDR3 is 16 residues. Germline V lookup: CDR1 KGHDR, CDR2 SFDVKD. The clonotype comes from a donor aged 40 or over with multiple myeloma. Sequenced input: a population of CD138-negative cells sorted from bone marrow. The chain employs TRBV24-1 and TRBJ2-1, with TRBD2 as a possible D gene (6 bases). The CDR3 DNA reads TGTGCCACCAGTGATTTATTAGCGGACTCCTACAATGAGCAGTTCTTC. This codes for CATSDLLADSYNEQFF.